The present T cell receptor (beta chain) was sequenced within a study of T cells after yellow fever vaccination. TCRdb reprocessed the 5' RACE reads with MiXCR, giving one entry per CDR3 protein. The sample includes a few hundred thousand distinct CDR3 sequences, about 5.2% of them seen just once. This CDR3 is built from 15 residues. Looked up from germline, CDR1 is SGHRS and CDR2 is YFSETQ. V was clipped by 0 bases and J by 3 bases, with 12 bases between them. Concerning this clonotype itself: Its antigen is not identified.

Regarding the study as a whole: Among all clonotypes, a small share was observed in both CD4 and CD8 compartments. One caveat is that FACS-sorted repertoires could contain abundant clonotypes contaminating from the bulk population. Clones from primary vaccination mostly reappeared after the booster (around 96% CD4, under 90% CD8).

Sequenced here: CD4+ T cells sorted from PBMCs, sampled on the day of the yellow fever booster vaccination. The J gene is TRBJ2-5, the V gene TRBV5-1; D is possibly TRBD1 (7 bases). The sequence derives from a man aged 18 to 30 who received the YFV17D yellow fever vaccine. The CDR3 nucleotides are TGCGCCAGCAGCTTGGCAGGGGGGTTCGAAGAGACCCAGTACTTC. Its translation: CASSLAGGFEETQYF.